These 6 T cell receptor beta chains were sequenced from one sample in a study of human T cells and chemical hapten exposure. Time point specified: healthy volunteer bleed at 6 weeks. The template was total RNA from unfractionated whole blood. Each CDR3 protein is one row after TCRdb ran MiXCR on the RACE reads. This repertoire shows about 65,000 distinct CDR3 sequences, roughly 6.6% found once; its top ten account for roughly 3%. The sample was whole blood. Receptor source: a female donor in good health. Some clones in this sample may be carry-over from other donors' samples.

This clonotype showed up many times. CDR3 nucleotide sequence: TGCAGTGCCAAACCCGCCAGCGGGAGGACAGATACGCAGTATTTT. Protein sequence: CSAKPASGRTDTQYF. V usage is TRBV20-1 and J usage is TRBJ2-3, with 9 bases fitting TRBD2. This CDR3 is built from 15 residues. Germline CDR1 and CDR2: DFQATT and SNEGSKA (reference sequence). Trimming removed 6 bases from V and 3 bases from J; junction bases left unmatched: 10.

This clonotype occurred many times. CDR3 nucleotide sequence: TGTGCCAGCAGAACTGACGGTAACACTGAAGCTTTCTTT. Its translation is CASRTDGNTEAFF. The chain recombines TRBV2 with TRBJ1-1; no clear D. The V end lost 6 bases, the J end lost 2 bases, and 10 bases lay between the germline ends. Germline V gene lookup returns CDR1 SNHLY and CDR2 FYNNEI. The CDR3 length is 13 residues.

This clonotype was detected many times. V and J are TRBV6-1 and TRBJ2-7; D is perhaps TRBD2 (6 bases). V shed 3 bases and J shed 5 bases, with 8 bases lying between them. Germline CDR1 MNHNS, CDR2 SASEGT. The CDR3 is 12 residues long. The CDR3 DNA sequence: TGTGCCAGCAGTGACTGGGGGGACGAGCAGTACTTC. It is translated as CASSDWGDEQYF.

This clonotype was seen ten or more times. V usage is TRBV6-6 and J usage is TRBJ1-1; D might be TRBD1 (6 bases). This CDR3 comprises 14 residues. Between the trimmed V and J ends, which lost 0 bases and 3 bases, there was a span of 8 bases. The germline V gene has CDR1 MNHNY and CDR2 SVGAGI (reference sequence). CDR3 DNA sequence: TGTGCCAGCAGTTACTCGAGGGGGGACACTGAAGCTTTCTTT. It encodes CASSYSRGDTEAFF.

This clonotype was counted many times. The chain couples TRBV5-1 to TRBJ2-7; D possibly corresponds to TRBD1 (6 bases). This CDR3 is built from 16 residues. V lost 0 bases, J lost 0 bases, and 13 bases lay in between. Germline V gene data show CDR1 as SGHRS and CDR2 as YFSETQ. The CDR3 sequence: CASSLGAGVVSYEQYF. CDR3 bases: TGCGCCAGCAGCTTGGGCGCAGGGGTAGTCTCCTACGAGCAGTACTTC.

This clonotype was recorded at least ten times. CDR3 protein: CASSWFAGAEYGYTF. The CDR3 bases are TGTGCCAGCAGTTGGTTCGCGGGGGCTGAGTATGGCTACACCTTC. This chain connects TRBV6-5 to TRBJ1-2, with a tentative D call TRBD1 (6 bases). Germline loops: CDR1 MNHEY, CDR2 SVGAGI. Trimming removed 4 bases from V and 5 bases from J, with 17 bases in between. The CDR3 contains 15 residues.